This T cell receptor (beta chain) was captured by sequencing in a study of blood T cell repertoires in COVID-19. This clone was observed a single time. Original data processing: Quantification of nucleated cells was approximated via reference gene primer amplification. Clones were read by immunoSEQ multiplex PCR, and TCRdb kept only the in-frame ones, dropping some. The V and J calls and clone size are taken from that table; D and trimming were inferred from the DNA. Of approximately 210,000 clones in the sample, about 87% were seen once. V shed 4 bases and J shed 2 bases, with 8 bases lying between them. CDR3 length: 13 amino acids. Germline V gene lookup returns CDR1 SGHNT and CDR2 YYREEE (reference sequence).

Input material: peripheral blood. V usage is TRBV5-4 and J usage is TRBJ2-3, with D tentatively TRBD1 (5 bases). The sequence was obtained from a man aged 65 to 85 with acute or convalescent COVID-19. CDR3 in amino acids: CASSNRITDTQYF. For the CDR3, the DNA is TGTGCCAGCAGCAACAGGATCACAGATACGCAGTATTTT.